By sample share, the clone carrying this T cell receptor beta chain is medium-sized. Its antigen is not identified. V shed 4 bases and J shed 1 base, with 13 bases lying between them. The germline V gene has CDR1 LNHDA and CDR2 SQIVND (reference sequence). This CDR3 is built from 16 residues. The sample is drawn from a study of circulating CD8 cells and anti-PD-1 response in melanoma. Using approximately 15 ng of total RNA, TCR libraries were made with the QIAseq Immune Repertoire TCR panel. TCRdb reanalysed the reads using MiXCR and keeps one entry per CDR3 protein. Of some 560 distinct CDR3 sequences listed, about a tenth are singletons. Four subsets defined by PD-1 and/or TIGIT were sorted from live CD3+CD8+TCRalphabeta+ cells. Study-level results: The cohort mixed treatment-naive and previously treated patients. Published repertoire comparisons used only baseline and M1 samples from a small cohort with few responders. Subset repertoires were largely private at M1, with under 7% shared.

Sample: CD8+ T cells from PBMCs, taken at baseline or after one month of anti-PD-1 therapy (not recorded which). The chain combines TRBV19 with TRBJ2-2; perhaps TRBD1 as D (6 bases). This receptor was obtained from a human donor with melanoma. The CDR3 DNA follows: TGTGCCAGTAGTACCCCCTGGACAGTGAACACCGGGGAGCTGTTTTTT. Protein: CASSTPWTVNTGELFF.